What follows are 19 T cell receptor beta chains derived from one specimen sequenced in a study of cytomegalovirus exposure and HLA in healthy donors. The PCR had 60 Vbeta and 13 Jbeta primers. The assay was immunoSEQ multiplex PCR, and TCRdb's table has in-frame clones only and misses some. The table records a few hundred thousand clones, under 85% of them present only once. The material sequenced was PBMCs. The origin of the receptors is a woman in her fifties or sixties in good health and CMV-seropositive.

This clone came up a few times. The chain uses TRBV27 and TRBJ2-3; D perhaps matches TRBD1 (5 bases). This CDR3 is 16 amino acids long. V was cut by 2 bases and J by 3 bases, with 15 bases left in between. Germline CDR1 is MNHEY and CDR2 is SMNVEV (reference sequence). The CDR3 region has the DNA TGTGCCAGCAGTTTAGGCAGGGCCAGGATAACAGATACGCAGTATTTT. Its protein is CASSLGRARITDTQYF.

The chain carries TRBV5-1 and TRBJ2-3; tentative D call: TRBD1 (6 bases). This CDR3 spans 16 amino acids. The germline CDR1 and CDR2 sequences are SGHRS and YFSETQ. Trimming took off 0 bases at V and 2 bases at J, with 13 bases between the two ends. The CDR3 coding sequence is TGCGCCAGCAGCTTGGGTTGGCAGGGGATCACAGATACGCAGTATTTT. Translation gives CASSLGWQGITDTQYF.

This clone was observed once. V usage is TRBV19 and J usage is TRBJ1-2, with D possibly being TRBD1 (5 bases). CDR1 is LNHDA, CDR2 SQIVND, per germline (reference sequence). The V end lost 10 bases, the J end lost 0 bases, and 18 bases lay between the germline ends. The CDR3 sequence is 15 residues long. The CDR3 is CATGARGKPNYGYTF. CDR3 sequence (DNA): TGTGCCACCGGGGCCCGGGGGAAGCCTAACTATGGCTACACCTTC.

DNA for the CDR3: TGCAGCGTTGACAGTGGCTACACCTTC. It encodes CSVDSGYTF. The chain links TRBV29-1 to TRBJ1-2; D remains unclear. The CDR3 has 9 residues. Germline V gene sequence: CDR1 SQVTM, CDR2 ANQGSEA. V shed 3 bases and J shed 7 bases, with 3 bases lying between them.

The rearrangement links TRBV5-1 to TRBJ2-7; 10 bases are shared with TRBD2. V was pared by 3 bases and J by 0 bases, with 3 bases of the junction left unmatched. The V gene's germline CDR1 is SGHRS and CDR2 YFSETQ. The CDR3 extends over 15 amino acids. CDR3 DNA sequence: TGCGCCAGCAGCTCCTTAGCGGGGGGCTCCTACGAGCAGTACTTC. This encodes CASSSLAGGSYEQYF.

The chain links TRBV7-2 to TRBJ2-1, with 8 positions matching TRBD1. After removal of 5 bases from V and 3 bases from J, the junction contained 9 bases not matched to a gene. Germline CDR1 reads SGHTA; CDR2 reads FQGNSA. CDR3 length equals 16 residues. CDR3: CASSRRTGRGYNEQFF. The CDR3 nucleotides are TGTGCCAGCAGCAGGAGGACAGGGAGAGGCTACAATGAGCAGTTCTTC.

This clone came up once. V is TRBV6-6 and J is TRBJ2-7, with 12 bases identical to TRBD1. Germline-derived CDR1 and CDR2 are MNHNY and SVGAGI (reference sequence). The V gene end was trimmed by 2 bases and the J gene end by 5 bases; junction bases not matched to a gene: 4. The CDR3 is 15 amino acids. CDR3 residues: CASSYEGQGANEQYF. CDR3 in DNA: TGTGCCAGCAGTTACGAGGGACAGGGGGCGAACGAGCAGTACTTC.

This chain connects TRBV18 to TRBJ1-4; D might be TRBD1 (6 bases). The V and J ends lost 1 base and 4 bases respectively, with 13 bases between them. The CDR3 is 16 residues long. Germline lookup yields CDR1 KGHSH and CDR2 LQKENI. This CDR3 reads CASSPQGVGGNEKLFF. The CDR3 nucleotides read TGTGCCAGCTCACCACAGGGGGTTGGTGGTAATGAAAAACTGTTTTTT.

J is TRBJ1-2 and V is TRBV18; 12 bases agree with TRBD1. The germline V gene has CDR1 KGHSH and CDR2 LQKENI. The CDR3 is 18 residues long. V gave up 3 bases and J gave up 4 bases; unmatched junction bases: 12. CDR3 loop: CASSPQRDRGLSVYGYTF. The CDR3 nucleotides read TGTGCCAGCTCACCCCAAAGGGACAGGGGGCTTTCTGTCTATGGCTACACCTTC.

The chain carries TRBV7-3 and TRBJ1-1; D is possibly TRBD1 (5 bases). The CDR3 loop spans 14 amino acids. V gave up 2 bases and J gave up 4 bases, with 11 bases separating them. Germline-derived CDR1 and CDR2 are SGHTA and FQGTGA. For the CDR3, the DNA is TGTGCCAGCAGCTTAGGGGGGTTTCGCACTGAAGCTTTCTTT. Encoded protein: CASSLGGFRTEAFF.

This clone was seen only once. The chain recombines TRBV5-6 with TRBJ1-3; D might be TRBD1 (5 bases). Between the trimmed V and J ends, which lost 4 bases and 0 bases, there was a span of 14 bases. CDR1 is SGHDT, CDR2 YYEEEE, per germline. The CDR3 has 16 residues. As DNA, the CDR3 is TGTGCCAGCAGCCCGGGGGGGACCAGCTCTGGAAACACCATATATTTT. As protein: CASSPGGTSSGNTIYF.

J is TRBJ1-5 and V is TRBV6-1; D is perhaps TRBD1 (5 bases). There are 12 residues in the CDR3. CDR1 and CDR2 from the germline V gene are MNHNS and SASEGT. Trimming took off 11 bases at V and 2 bases at J, with 10 bases between the two ends. The CDR3 DNA reads TGTGCCCATCCGGGGGGCAATCAGCCCCAGCATTTT. Protein sequence: CAHPGGNQPQHF.

The chain couples TRBV30 to TRBJ2-2; TRBD1 is a possible D gene (5 bases). V was shortened by 0 bases and J by 9 bases, with 14 bases between the two germline ends. Germline loops: CDR1 GTSNPN, CDR2 SVGIG (reference sequence). The length of the CDR3 is 14 residues. This chain's CDR3 is CAWSVGLHARELFF. CDR3 DNA: TGTGCCTGGAGTGTGGGGCTCCATGCCCGGGAGCTGTTTTTT. Based on the CDR3 plus reference TRBV30 and TRBJ2-2, the full variable domain is SQTIHQWPATLVQPVGSPLSLECTVEGTSNPNLYWYRQAAGRGLQLLFYSVGIGQISSEVPQNLSASRPQDRQFILSSKKLLLSDSGFYLCAWSVGLHARELFFGEGSRLTVL.

The chain joins TRBV6-4 to TRBJ1-2; TRBD1 matches 11 bases. With V trimmed by 5 bases and J by 6 bases, 11 bases remained unmatched. Looked up from germline, CDR1 is MRHNA and CDR2 is SNTAGT. The CDR3 contains 16 residues. CDR3 residues: CASSPYPGQGDHGYTF. The CDR3, as DNA: TGTGCCAGCAGTCCATACCCGGGACAGGGGGACCATGGCTACACCTTC.

A word on this clone: The sample contains more than one DNA sequence encoding this CDR3. This chain links TRBV29-1 with TRBJ1-5, with 7 bases lining up with TRBD1. Germline lookup yields CDR1 SQVTM and CDR2 ANQGSEA. V lost 7 bases to trimming and J lost 7 bases; unmatched junction nucleotides: 7. The CDR3 extends over 12 amino acids. The CDR3 region is CSAGTGEQPQHF. DNA of the CDR3: TGCAGCGCCGGTACAGGGGAACAGCCCCAGCATTTT. The whole variable domain, filled in from reference TRBV29-1 and TRBJ1-5, reads SAVISQKPSRDICQRGTSLTIQCQVDSQVTMMFWYRQQPGQSLTLIATANQGSEATYESGFVIDKFPISRPNLTFSTLTVSNMSPEDSSIYLCSAGTGEQPQHFGDGTRLSIL.

The table lists this clone with a few counts. J is TRBJ1-1 and V is TRBV7-2; D might be TRBD1 (6 bases). Trimming removed 3 bases at V and 5 bases at J, with 10 bases between. Per germline, CDR1 SGHTA and CDR2 FQGNSA. This CDR3 is built from 13 residues. The CDR3, as DNA: TGTGCCAGCAGCTTCGGACAGAAGACTGAAGCTTTCTTT. This codes for CASSFGQKTEAFF. The full variable domain, with the rest looked up from reference TRBV7-2 and TRBJ1-1, is GAGVSQSPSNKVTEKGKDVELRCDPISGHTALYWYRQSLGQGLEFLIYFQGNSAPDKSGLPSDRFSAERTGGSVSTLTIQRTQQEDSAVYLCASSFGQKTEAFFGQGTRLTVV.

This clone was counted at least ten times. V and J are TRBV7-3 and TRBJ1-6, with TRBD1 matching 7 bases. From germline, CDR1 is SGHTA and CDR2 FQGTGA. This CDR3 contains 14 residues. The trim removed 5 bases at V and 10 bases at J, leaving 8 bases unmatched. DNA for the CDR3: TGTGCCAGCAGCCCGACAGGGAGTCGGTCACCCCTCCACTTT. Protein product: CASSPTGSRSPLHF.

V is TRBV9 and J is TRBJ1-1, with D possibly being TRBD1 (6 bases). Trimming took off 1 base at V and 4 bases at J, with 11 bases between the two ends. This CDR3 has 14 residues. CDR1 is SGDLS, CDR2 YYNGEE, per germline. CDR3 sequence: CASSVSGVGTEAFF. For the CDR3, the DNA is TGTGCCAGCAGCGTATCAGGGGTTGGCACTGAAGCTTTCTTT.

The chain recombines TRBV9 with TRBJ2-3, with D perhaps TRBD2 (5 bases). Germline CDR1 is SGDLS and CDR2 is YYNGEE. The V end was cut by 4 bases, the J end by 4 bases, with 16 bases between. This CDR3 comprises 15 residues. In DNA, the CDR3 is TGTGCCAGCAGCCCCAGTAGCGTCAACGCAGATACGCAGTATTTT. Its translation: CASSPSSVNADTQYF.